This T cell receptor beta chain is drawn from a study of post-analysis software for immune sequencing data. Whole-study context: Relapsing-remitting, secondary progressive and progressive-relapsing forms made up the multiple sclerosis disease courses. Whole-study results and caveats: Roughly 5 TRBV segments (TRBV5-6, TRBV5-1 and TRBV20-1 among them) occurred more frequently in patients than in controls. Clustering by F measure revealed strong co-clustering among samples prepared together in one batch.

Every TCR beta cDNA library bore unique molecular identifiers. The T cell input of roughly 0.95 to 10 million gave about half a million cDNA molecules. TCRdb analysed the PCR reads with MiXCR anew, one entry per CDR3 protein. This table holds hundreds of thousands of distinct CDR3 sequences, roughly 30% found once. V was trimmed by 1 base and J by 11 bases, leaving 20 bases between them. Germline assignment: CDR1 SGHVS and CDR2 FNYEAQ. The CDR3 totals 15 residues. This clonotype has only one observation. The antigen remains undetermined. Source material: blood. V is TRBV7-6 and J is TRBJ2-5; a weak D match, TRBD2 (5 bases). The origin of this receptor is a girl aged 5 to 17 with multiple sclerosis. CDR3 in DNA: TGTGCCAGCAGCTTAGAACGGGGTCGGCCCAATGAGCAGTACTTC. It specifies CASSLERGRPNEQYF.